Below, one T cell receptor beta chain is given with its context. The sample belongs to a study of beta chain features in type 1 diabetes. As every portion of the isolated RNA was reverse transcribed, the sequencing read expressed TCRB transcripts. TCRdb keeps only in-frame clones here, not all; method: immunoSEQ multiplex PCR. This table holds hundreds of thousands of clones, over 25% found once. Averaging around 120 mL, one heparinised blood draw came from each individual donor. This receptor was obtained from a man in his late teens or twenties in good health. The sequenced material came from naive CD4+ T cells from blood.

In DNA form, the CDR3 reads TGTGCCAGCAGCCCCACTAGCGGGAGTCGGGATGAGCAGTTCTTC. It yields the protein CASSPTSGSRDEQFF. The chain has TRBV7-3 and TRBJ2-1; 11 bases align to TRBD2. In germline, CDR1 is SGHTA, CDR2 FQGTGA. V gave up 5 bases and J gave up 8 bases; unmatched junction bases: 8. The CDR3 contains 15 residues.